Below are 10 T cell receptor beta chains sequenced from a single sample in a study of T cell repertoires in cytomegalovirus infection. TCRdb independently ran MiXCR on the reads; one entry per CDR3 protein. The sample holds 680,000 or so distinct CDR3 sequences, approximately 34% seen once. Sequences were obtained from PBMCs. The receptors shown here come from a human donor in good health (CMV status not recorded). Some clones in this sample may be carry-over from other donors' samples.

In the case of this clonotype: Germline and junction disagree at one end, which may indicate a read error. CDR3 region: CACSFGGRRTGELFF. The CDR3 DNA reads TGTGCCTGCAGTTTTGGCGGGAGACGAACCGGGGAGCTGTTTTTT. J is TRBJ2-2 and V is TRBV12-3 or TRBV12-4, with 7 bases fitting TRBD2. This CDR3 has 15 residues.

This clonotype has just a few counts. CDR3 protein: CASRGRGLTGELFF. In DNA, the CDR3 is TGTGCCAGTAGGGGACGTGGTTTGACCGGGGAGCTGTTTTTT. The J gene is TRBJ2-2, the V gene TRBV19, with D perhaps assigned TRBD1 or TRBD2 (5 bases each). The CDR3 length is 14 residues. V shed 6 bases and J shed 5 bases, with 13 bases lying between them. Germline CDR1 reads LNHDA; CDR2 reads SQIVND (reference sequence).

The chain carries TRBV28 and TRBJ2-6; no clear D. The CDR3 totals 14 residues. V dropped 6 bases and J dropped 2 bases, with 8 bases sitting between them. From germline, CDR1 is MDHEN and CDR2 SYDVKM. The CDR3 nucleotides read TGTGCCAGCAGGGAAGGAACTGGGGCCAACGTCCTGACTTTC. It encodes CASREGTGANVLTF.

This clonotype showed up just a few times. V and J are TRBV12-3 or TRBV12-4 and TRBJ1-5; D ambiguous. Trimming took 6 bases from V and 6 from J, leaving 9 bases between them. This CDR3 is 12 amino acids long. The CDR3 region has the DNA TGTGCCAGCAGGATGGACGTTCAGCCCCAGCATTTT. Amino acids: CASRMDVQPQHF.

This CDR3 reads CASSPAGPPLHF. The CDR3, as DNA: TGTGCCAGCAGTCCGGCAGGGCCACCCCTCCACTTT. V gene TRBV27 combines with J gene TRBJ1-6; TRBD1 might be the D (5 bases). The V gene lost 5 bases and the J gene lost 11 bases, with 10 bases spanning the gap. Germline CDR1 reads MNHEY; CDR2 reads SMNVEV (reference sequence). This CDR3 contains 12 residues.

This clonotype appeared a few times. CDR3 sequence: CASSYRGQVRNGYTF. CDR3 DNA sequence: TGTGCCAGCAGTTACAGGGGACAGGTGCGGAATGGCTACACCTTC. The rearrangement links TRBV6-5 to TRBJ1-2; 8 nucleotides match TRBD1. The germline V gene encodes CDR1 MNHEY and CDR2 SVGAGI. CDR3 length: 15 residues. Trimming cost V 2 bases and J 6 bases; bases outside gene matches: 8.

On this clonotype: The conserved final phenylalanine or tryptophan is absent from the CDR3, which likely points to a read error. The chain employs TRBV7-9 and TRBJ1-2; tentatively, D is TRBD1 (5 bases). CDR1 SEHNR and CDR2 FQNEAQ come from the germline V gene (reference sequence). The CDR3 runs to 15 residues. Deletions cut 5 bases from V and 4 bases from J, with 17 bases between. The CDR3 protein is CASSETGTRPYGYTL. In DNA form, the CDR3 reads TGTGCCAGCAGCGAAACCGGGACGAGACCCTATGGCTACACCTTA.

V usage is TRBV9 and J usage is TRBJ1-4; D may be TRBD1 (6 bases). V dropped 0 bases and J dropped 7 bases, with 13 bases sitting between them. Germline values: CDR1 SGDLS, CDR2 YYNGEE. The CDR3 is 15 amino acids. CDR3 DNA: TGTGCCAGCAGCGTAGGGGGGACACCGACTGAAAAACTGTTTTTT. Protein product: CASSVGGTPTEKLFF.

This clonotype was observed many times. The chain uses TRBV7-2 and TRBJ1-5, with D possibly matching TRBD1 (6 bases). CDR1 is SGHTA and CDR2 is FQGNSA in the germline V gene. This CDR3 has 17 residues. V was cut by 1 base and J by 7 bases, with 20 bases left in between. CDR3 region: CASSLVHGGAQGQPQHF. DNA for the CDR3: TGTGCCAGCAGCTTAGTTCATGGGGGGGCTCAAGGGCAGCCCCAGCATTTT.

This clonotype has just a few counts. V gene TRBV5-1 combines with J gene TRBJ1-1; D unclear. Germline-derived CDR1 and CDR2 are SGHRS and YFSETQ. The CDR3 contains 13 residues. V was clipped by 4 bases and J by 7 bases, with 14 bases between them. CDR3 nucleotide sequence: TGCGCCAGCAGCGAAACAGCTACGGGTGAAGCTTTCTTT. Translation gives CASSETATGEAFF.